This is a list of T cell receptor beta chains from one sample in a study of T cell repertoires in cytomegalovirus infection. The antigens of these receptors remain unknown. MiXCR, applied by TCRdb to the reads, yields one record per CDR3 protein. Among 55,000 to 85,000 distinct CDR3 sequences listed, approximately 22% were seen once. The starting material was CD8+ T cells from cultured PBMCs, obtained from culture after CMV antigen stimulation. Receptor source: a human donor in good health (CMV status not recorded). Some clones in this sample may be carry-over from other donors' samples. Both conserved end residues are part of each CDR3. D genes are given only for firm matches. Some rows mark clone size as missing; the rest say once, few, many or name a class of expanded clone.

d_call clone_size j_call v_call cdr3_nt cdr3_aa
NA NA TRBJ2-1 TRBV7-2 TGTGCCAGCACCCTCGGGACTTACAATGAGCAGTTCTTC CASTLGTYNEQFF
NA NA TRBJ2-2 TRBV9 TGTGCCAGCAGCGAGGCCGCCGTCGGGACCGGGGAGCTGTTTTTT CASSEAAVGTGELFF
NA few TRBJ1-1 TRBV12-3/TRBV12-4 TGTGCCAGCAGTTTAATGGGCCTCGGTGGCGGAGCTTTCTTT CASSLMGLGGGAFF
NA NA TRBJ1-2 TRBV12-3/TRBV12-4 TGTGCCAGCACTCCGGGCAGGTCGTATGGCTACACCTTC CASTPGRSYGYTF
NA few TRBJ2-1 TRBV20-1 TGCAGTGCTCTAGACAATGAGCAGTTCTTC CSALDNEQFF
NA NA TRBJ2-3 TRBV7-9 TGTGCCAGCAGCTCCGGGGCCACAGATACGCAGTATTTT CASSSGATDTQYF
NA few TRBJ2-1 TRBV7-6 TGTGCCAGCAGCTCACAGGGTAGGTTATTGACGAACTACAATGAGCAGTTCTTC CASSSQGRLLTNYNEQFF
TRBD2 few TRBJ2-1 TRBV5-1 TGCGCCAGCAGCCAGGCTAGCGGGGGGGTGGATGAGCAGTTCTTC CASSQASGGVDEQFF
NA NA TRBJ1-5 TRBV19 TGTGCCAGTAGTCCAGGCCCTGGGACCGCGCATCAGCCCCAGCATTTT CASSPGPGTAHQPQHF
TRBD1 few TRBJ1-4 TRBV6-5 TGTGCCAGCAGTGCTGACAGGGTGATGTTGGCTACTAATGAAAAACTGTTTTTT CASSADRVMLATNEKLFF
NA few TRBJ2-7 TRBV4-1 TGCGCCAGCAGCCAAGGATTCCCGGGGAGCTCCTACGAGCAGTACTTC CASSQGFPGSSYEQYF
NA NA TRBJ2-3 TRBV28 TGTGCCAGCAGTTTAGGTTCGGGGGAAGCGCAGTATTTT CASSLGSGEAQYF
TRBD1 few TRBJ1-2 TRBV27 TGTGCCAGCAGTTCTGACAGGGATGGCTACACCTTC CASSSDRDGYTF
NA many TRBJ1-1 TRBV11-2 TGTGCCAGCAGCCCGCATCGTGGTGGCACTGAAGCTTTCTTT CASSPHRGGTEAFF
NA NA TRBJ1-1 TRBV12-3/TRBV12-4 TGTGCCAGCAGTCTGACCCCTTCGGGGAACACTGAAGCTTTCTTT CASSLTPSGNTEAFF
TRBD1 NA TRBJ2-5 TRBV6-5 TGTGCCAGCAGGGCCGGGACAGACCACCAAGAGACCCAGTACTTC CASRAGTDHQETQYF